This T cell receptor beta chain was captured by sequencing in a study of blood T cell repertoires in COVID-19. Overall study context: Both acute and convalescent COVID-19 samples were obtained from the United States, Italy and Spain. PBMCs, B-cell-depleted T cells, or T cells provided the cDNA or gDNA that made up the material.

V was clipped by 4 bases and J by 7 bases, with 23 bases between them. CDR3 length: 16 residues. Per germline, CDR1 MGHRA and CDR2 YSYEKL. Under the authors' procedure: Counts of nucleated cells, estimated from reference gene primer amplification, were obtained. Profiling relied on immunoSEQ multiplex PCR, and the TCRdb table lists in-frame clones only, not all of them. The DNA was the basis for D and trimming; V, J and clone size are from that table. The table records 95,000 or so clones, around 87% of them present only once. The clonotype comes from a human donor in a cohort sampled during active COVID-19. Sequencing was performed on peripheral blood. The V and J genes are TRBV4-1 and TRBJ2-7; D is possibly TRBD1 (5 bases). Written as DNA, the CDR3 is TGCGCCAGCAGCCTAGGGTCGGCAGGGAAATCAGGGGAGCAGTACTTC. As protein: CASSLGSAGKSGEQYF.